This T cell receptor beta chain was documented in a study of T-cell reconstitution after alpha-beta-depleted transplantation in children. Unique molecular identifiers were incorporated into the prepared TCRbeta library. TCRdb ran MiXCR on the PCR reads and lists one entry per CDR3 protein. The table records around 440,000 distinct CDR3 sequences, around 15% of them present only once. Overall study findings and caveats: Reports say that about two months after transplant, the alpha-beta T cells came out of several hundred graft clones that had expanded. After one year, T-cell counts and TCRbeta diversity mostly came from new T cells.

Germline V gene lookup returns CDR1 LGHDT and CDR2 YNNKEL (reference sequence). This CDR3 has 16 amino acids. The V and J ends lost 0 bases and 8 bases respectively, with 17 bases between them. This clonotype was observed a few times. What it binds is not known. Material: PBMCs, mostly from graft donor cells, obtained 360 days after TCRalphabeta/CD19-depleted stem cell transplant. The source of this sequence is a boy younger than two who had a stem cell transplant for Wiskott-Aldrich syndrome, so the T cells may come from the graft donor. This chain uses TRBV3-1 with TRBJ2-1, with unresolved D. CDR3 DNA sequence: TGTGCCAGCAGCCAAGAGTTAGTTGGTAGCCTGGATGAGCAGTTCTTC. Translated: CASSQELVGSLDEQFF.